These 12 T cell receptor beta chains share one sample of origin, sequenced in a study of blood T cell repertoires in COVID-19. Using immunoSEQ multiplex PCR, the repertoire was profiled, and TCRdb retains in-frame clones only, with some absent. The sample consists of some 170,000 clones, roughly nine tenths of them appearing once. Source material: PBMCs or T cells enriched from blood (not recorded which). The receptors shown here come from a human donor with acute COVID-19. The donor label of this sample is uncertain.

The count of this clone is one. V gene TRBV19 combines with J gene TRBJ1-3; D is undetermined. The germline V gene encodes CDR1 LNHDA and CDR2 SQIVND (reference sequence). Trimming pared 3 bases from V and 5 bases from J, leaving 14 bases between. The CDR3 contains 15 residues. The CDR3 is CASSIQGRTRNTIYF. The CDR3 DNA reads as TGTGCCAGTAGTATCCAAGGCCGGACTCGAAACACCATATATTTT. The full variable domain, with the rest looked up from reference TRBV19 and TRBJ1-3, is DGGITQSPKYLFRKEGQNVTLSCEQNLNHDAMYWYRQDPGQGLRLIYYSQIVNDFQKGDIAEGYSVSREKKESFPLTVTSAQKNPTAFYLCASSIQGRTRNTIYFGEGSWLTVV.

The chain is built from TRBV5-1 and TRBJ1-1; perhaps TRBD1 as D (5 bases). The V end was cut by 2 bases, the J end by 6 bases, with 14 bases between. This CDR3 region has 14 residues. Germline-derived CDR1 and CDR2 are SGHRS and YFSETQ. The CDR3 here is CASSFGGKTPEAFF. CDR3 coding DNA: TGCGCCAGCAGCTTCGGGGGGAAAACCCCTGAAGCTTTCTTT.

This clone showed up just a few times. DNA of the CDR3: TGCAGTGCCCGACAGGGACTCGAGCAGTACTTC. Translated: CSARQGLEQYF. V and J are TRBV20-1 and TRBJ2-7; D may be TRBD1 (7 bases). Trimming cost V 6 bases and J 6 bases, with 12 bases left between them. The CDR3 consists of 11 residues. Germline CDR1 DFQATT, CDR2 SNEGSKA (reference sequence).

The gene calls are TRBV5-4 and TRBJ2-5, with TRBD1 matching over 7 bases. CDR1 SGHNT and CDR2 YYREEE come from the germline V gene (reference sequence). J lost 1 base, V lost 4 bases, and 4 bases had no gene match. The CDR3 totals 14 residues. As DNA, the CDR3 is TGTGCCAGCAGCCCAGGGACAGCCCAAGAGACCCAGTACTTC. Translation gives CASSPGTAQETQYF.

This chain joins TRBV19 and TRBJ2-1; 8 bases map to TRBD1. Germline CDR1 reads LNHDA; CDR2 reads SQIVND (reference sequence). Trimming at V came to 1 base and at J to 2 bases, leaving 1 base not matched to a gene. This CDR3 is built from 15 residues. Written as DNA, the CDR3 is TGTGCCAGTAGTATAGGGACAGGGACCTACAATGAGCAGTTCTTC. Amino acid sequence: CASSIGTGTYNEQFF.

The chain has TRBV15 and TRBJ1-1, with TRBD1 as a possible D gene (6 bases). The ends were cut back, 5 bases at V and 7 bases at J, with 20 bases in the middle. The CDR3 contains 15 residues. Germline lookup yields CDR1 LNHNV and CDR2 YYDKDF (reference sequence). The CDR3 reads CATSPLRGGRGEAFF. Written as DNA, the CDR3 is TGTGCCACCAGCCCCCTCAGGGGCGGGAGGGGTGAAGCTTTCTTT.

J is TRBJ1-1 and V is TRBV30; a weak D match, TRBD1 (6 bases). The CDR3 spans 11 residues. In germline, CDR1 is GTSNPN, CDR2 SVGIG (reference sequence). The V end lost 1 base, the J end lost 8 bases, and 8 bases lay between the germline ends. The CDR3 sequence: CAWSEDSEAFF. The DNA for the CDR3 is TGTGCCTGGAGTGAGGACAGCGAAGCTTTCTTT.

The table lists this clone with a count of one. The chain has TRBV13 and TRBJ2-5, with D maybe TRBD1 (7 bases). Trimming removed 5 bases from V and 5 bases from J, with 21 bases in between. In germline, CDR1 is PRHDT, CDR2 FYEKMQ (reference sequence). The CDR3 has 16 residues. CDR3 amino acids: CASSARQGGEKETQYF. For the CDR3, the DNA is TGTGCCAGCAGCGCTCGACAGGGAGGAGAGAAGGAGACCCAGTACTTC.

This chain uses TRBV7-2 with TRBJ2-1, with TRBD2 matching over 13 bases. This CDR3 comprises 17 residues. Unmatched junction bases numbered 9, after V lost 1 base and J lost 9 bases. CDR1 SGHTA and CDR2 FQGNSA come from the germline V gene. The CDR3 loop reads CASSLGGTSGVEGEQFF. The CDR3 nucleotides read TGTGCCAGCAGCTTAGGAGGGACTAGCGGGGTGGAGGGTGAGCAGTTCTTC.

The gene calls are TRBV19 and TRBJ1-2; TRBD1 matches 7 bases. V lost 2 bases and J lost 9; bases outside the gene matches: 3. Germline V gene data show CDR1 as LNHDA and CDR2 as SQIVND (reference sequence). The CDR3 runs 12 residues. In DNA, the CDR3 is TGTGCCAGTAGTATACCGACAGGGAGCTACACCTTC. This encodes CASSIPTGSYTF.

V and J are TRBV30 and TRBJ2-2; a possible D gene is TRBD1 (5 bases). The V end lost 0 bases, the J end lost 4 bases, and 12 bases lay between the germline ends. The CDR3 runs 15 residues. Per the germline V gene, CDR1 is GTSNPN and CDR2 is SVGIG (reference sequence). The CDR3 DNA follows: TGTGCCTGGAGTGTATTGGCAGGGTCCACCGGGGAGCTGTTTTTT. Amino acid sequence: CAWSVLAGSTGELFF.

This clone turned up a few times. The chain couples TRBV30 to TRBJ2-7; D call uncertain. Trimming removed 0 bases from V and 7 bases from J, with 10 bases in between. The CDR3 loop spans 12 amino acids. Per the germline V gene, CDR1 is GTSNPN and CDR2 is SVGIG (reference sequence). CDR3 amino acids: CAWSVTPREQYF. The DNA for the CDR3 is TGTGCCTGGAGTGTAACTCCGAGAGAGCAGTACTTC.